One T cell receptor beta chain is described in this entry. Sequence at one end of the junction differs from germline and may be a read error. In germline, CDR1 is ENHRY, CDR2 SYGVKD. The CDR3 totals 12 residues. This sample is part of a study of cytomegalovirus exposure and HLA in healthy donors. The PCR had 60 Vbeta and 13 Jbeta primers. Method: immunoSEQ multiplex PCR; TCRdb's copy keeps in-frame clones and lacks some. This table has roughly 100,000 clones, roughly 72% appearing once. The V and J genes are TRBV10-3 and TRBJ2-7; no reliable D call. Sequencing was performed on PBMCs. The receptor was derived from a woman aged 18-29 years in good health and CMV-seropositive. CDR3 in DNA: TGTGCCATCAGTGAGAACTCCTCCGAGCAGTACTTC. Protein: CAISENSSEQYF.